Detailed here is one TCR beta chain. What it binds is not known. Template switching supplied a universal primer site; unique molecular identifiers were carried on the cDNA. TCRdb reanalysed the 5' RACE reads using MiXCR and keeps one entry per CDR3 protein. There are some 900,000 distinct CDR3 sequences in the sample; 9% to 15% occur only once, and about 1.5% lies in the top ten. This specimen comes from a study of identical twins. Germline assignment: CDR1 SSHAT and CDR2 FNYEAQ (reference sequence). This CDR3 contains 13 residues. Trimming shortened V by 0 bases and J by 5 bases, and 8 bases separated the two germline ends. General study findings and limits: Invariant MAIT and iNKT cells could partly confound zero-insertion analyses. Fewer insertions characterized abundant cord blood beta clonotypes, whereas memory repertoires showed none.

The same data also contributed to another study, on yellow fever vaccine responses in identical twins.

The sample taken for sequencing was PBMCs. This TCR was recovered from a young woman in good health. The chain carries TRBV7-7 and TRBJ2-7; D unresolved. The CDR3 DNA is TGTGCCAGCAGCTTAGCGTTAGGTAACGAGCAGTACTTC. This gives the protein CASSLALGNEQYF.